What follows are 20 T cell receptor beta chains derived from one specimen sequenced in a study of control samples from healthy donors and cancer patients. Here immunoSEQ multiplex PCR was the method, and the copy in TCRdb shows in-frame clones only, minus some. The sample records approximately 150,000 clones, roughly 89% being singletons. Sequencing input: blood. The receptors derive from a man younger than 35 in good health.

This chain uses TRBV5-1 with TRBJ1-2, with 8 bases matching TRBD1. The CDR3 is made up of 13 amino acids. The trim removed 2 bases at V and 8 bases at J, leaving 5 bases unmatched. Germline values: CDR1 SGHRS, CDR2 YFSETQ. Here the CDR3 reads CASSFQDREGYTF. CDR3 bases: TGCGCCAGCAGCTTCCAGGACAGGGAGGGCTACACCTTC.

The V and J genes are TRBV7-2 and TRBJ1-2, with TRBD1 as a possible D gene (5 bases). Germline V gene data show CDR1 as SGHTA and CDR2 as FQGNSA. V gave up 3 bases and J gave up 4 bases, with 9 bases separating them. This CDR3 spans 13 amino acids. CDR3 DNA: TGTGCCAGCAGCTTTGACAGAGCCTATGGCTACACCTTC. This sequence encodes CASSFDRAYGYTF.

A single count supports this clone. The CDR3 reads CASSLIPYPHTEAFF. The DNA for the CDR3 is TGTGCCAGCAGCTTAATCCCTTACCCTCACACTGAAGCTTTCTTT. The chain employs TRBV7-9 and TRBJ1-1; the D is unclear. The V end lost 2 bases, the J end lost 3 bases, and 13 bases lay between the germline ends. Germline values: CDR1 SEHNR, CDR2 FQNEAQ (reference sequence). The CDR3 is 15 residues long.

The chain carries TRBV5-6 and TRBJ1-2, with D perhaps TRBD1 (5 bases). Germline V gene lookup returns CDR1 SGHDT and CDR2 YYEEEE. The CDR3 has 12 residues. Trimming took off 5 bases at V and 3 bases at J, with 8 bases between the two ends. The CDR3 coding sequence is TGTGCCAGCAGTTCAGGGTACTATGGCTACACCTTC. This codes for CASSSGYYGYTF. The full variable domain, its missing parts supplied by reference TRBV5-6 and TRBJ1-2, is DAGVTQSPTHLIKTRGQQVTLRCSPKSGHDTVSWYQQALGQGPQFIFQYYEEEERQRGNFPDRFSGHQFPNYSSELNVNALLLGDSALYLCASSSGYYGYTFGSGTRLTVV.

The genes are TRBV18 and TRBJ1-1, with D possibly TRBD1 on 5 matching bases. The germline V gene encodes CDR1 KGHSH and CDR2 LQKENI. The ends were cut back, 2 bases at V and 0 bases at J, with 10 bases in the middle. The CDR3 is 15 residues long. The CDR3 bases are TGTGCCAGCTCACCATGGGCGGACATGAACACTGAAGCTTTCTTT. This encodes CASSPWADMNTEAFF.

The rearrangement uses TRBV5-5 and TRBJ2-4; D might be TRBD2 (5 bases). The CDR3 extends over 17 amino acids. V lost 4 bases and J lost 0, with 17 bases in between. Germline CDR1 reads SGHKS; CDR2 reads YYEKEE (reference sequence). The CDR3 sequence is CASSHPGLGPAKNIQYF. CDR3 DNA sequence: TGTGCCAGCAGCCACCCGGGATTGGGTCCAGCCAAAAACATTCAGTACTTC.

The V and J genes are TRBV7-9 and TRBJ1-1; D gene unclear. Germline CDR1 is SEHNR and CDR2 is FQNEAQ (reference sequence). The V and J ends lost 1 base and 0 bases respectively, with 3 bases between them. The CDR3 is 13 residues long. CDR3 bases: TGTGCCAGCAGCTTAGACGTGAACACTGAAGCTTTCTTT. Translating gives CASSLDVNTEAFF.

The chain uses TRBV5-1 and TRBJ1-5; D might be TRBD1 (5 bases). V lost 0 bases and J 5 bases, leaving 12 bases between the germline ends. The CDR3 consists of 15 residues. The germline V gene encodes CDR1 SGHRS and CDR2 YFSETQ. The CDR3: CASSLDGGSDQPQHF. The CDR3 region has the DNA TGCGCCAGCAGCTTGGATGGGGGATCGGATCAGCCCCAGCATTTT.

This clone has a handful of counts. The chain links TRBV6-4 to TRBJ1-1, with TRBD1 matching over 7 bases. V was pared by 6 bases and J by 2 bases, with 3 bases of the junction left unmatched. Per germline, CDR1 MRHNA and CDR2 SNTAGT. The CDR3 contains 13 residues. CDR3 nucleotide sequence: TGTGCCAGCAGGAGACAGGGCAACACTGAAGCTTTCTTT. Translation: CASRRQGNTEAFF.

The V and J genes are TRBV2 and TRBJ2-2; D gene uncertain. Trimming took off 6 bases at V and 5 bases at J, with 4 bases between the two ends. Germline V gives CDR1 SNHLY, CDR2 FYNNEI. This CDR3 comprises 11 residues. The CDR3 sequence: CASRGTGELFF. CDR3 in DNA: TGTGCCAGCAGGGGGACCGGGGAGCTGTTTTTT.

V gene TRBV4-1 combines with J gene TRBJ2-1; weak D call: TRBD1 (7 bases). Germline CDR1 is MGHRA and CDR2 is YSYEKL. Trimming took 0 bases from V and 6 from J, leaving 12 bases between them. The CDR3 loop spans 15 amino acids. CDR3 bases: TGCGCCAGCAGCCAAGATACCCAGGGGGGCAATGAGCAGTTCTTC. This codes for CASSQDTQGGNEQFF.

The rearrangement uses TRBV10-3 and TRBJ2-3; D is undetermined. The CDR3 has 15 residues. Germline V lookup: CDR1 ENHRY, CDR2 SYGVKD. Trimming took off 5 bases at V and 1 base at J, with 13 bases between the two ends. The chain's CDR3 is CAISRPSAGTDTQYF. CDR3 DNA: TGTGCCATCAGTCGGCCCAGCGCAGGCACAGATACGCAGTATTTT.

The J gene is TRBJ2-1, the V gene TRBV3-1 (or the pseudogene TRBV3-2), with D uncertain. V dropped 2 bases and J dropped 5 bases, with 7 bases sitting between them. Germline V gene lookup returns CDR1 LGHDT and CDR2 YNNKEL (reference sequence). The CDR3 is 13 residues long. In nucleotides, the CDR3 is TGTGCCAGCAGCCAATTTTTCGACAATGAGCAGTTCTTC. It yields the protein CASSQFFDNEQFF.

The chain links TRBV5-5 to TRBJ1-1, with D maybe TRBD1 (5 bases). The CDR3 contains 14 residues. Germline CDR1 is SGHKS and CDR2 is YYEKEE (reference sequence). Between the trimmed V and J ends, which lost 1 base and 1 base, there was a span of 8 bases. The chain's CDR3 is CASSLWGANTEAFF. The CDR3 DNA reads TGTGCCAGCAGCTTGTGGGGCGCGAACACTGAAGCTTTCTTT.

This chain uses TRBV3-1 (or the pseudogene TRBV3-2) with TRBJ1-3; the D is unclear. Germline-derived CDR1 and CDR2 are LGHDT and YNNKEL (reference sequence). Trimming stripped 1 base from V and 4 bases from J, with 5 bases between. The CDR3 loop spans 13 amino acids. The CDR3 nucleotides read TGTGCCAGCAGCCAAGTAGCGGGAAACACCATATATTTT. Its protein is CASSQVAGNTIYF.

The CDR3 DNA reads TGTGCCAGCAGCTTTTCGCATACCTCCTCCTACGAGCAGTACTTC. Amino acid sequence: CASSFSHTSSYEQYF. V is TRBV11-1 and J is TRBJ2-7; D is ambiguous. This CDR3 contains 15 residues. In germline, CDR1 is SGHAT, CDR2 FQDESV (reference sequence). The germline V and J ends were trimmed by 3 bases and 0 bases, with 12 bases remaining between them.

The J gene is TRBJ2-3, the V gene TRBV6-6; D is ambiguous. The CDR3 extends over 13 amino acids. The V and J ends lost 4 bases and 2 bases respectively, with 7 bases between them. Looked up from germline, CDR1 is MNHNY and CDR2 is SVGAGI (reference sequence). CDR3 sequence: CASSWANTDTQYF. CDR3 nucleotide sequence: TGTGCCAGCAGTTGGGCTAACACAGATACGCAGTATTTT.

This rearrangement joins TRBV5-1 to TRBJ1-2, with TRBD1 matching 8 bases. Trimming took 1 base from V and 3 from J; bases not matched to a gene: 11. This CDR3 is built from 17 residues. CDR1 is SGHRS and CDR2 is YFSETQ in the germline V gene. Written as DNA, the CDR3 is TGCGCCAGCAGCTTGACGGGACAGGCCCAGTCCGACTATGGCTACACCTTC. Amino acids: CASSLTGQAQSDYGYTF.

The chain combines TRBV7-9 with TRBJ1-4; 10 bases match TRBD1. The CDR3 is 15 residues long. J was trimmed by 4 bases and V by 4 bases; bases with no gene match: 3. Germline lookup yields CDR1 SEHNR and CDR2 FQNEAQ (reference sequence). CDR3 region: CASSWRDRGNEKLFF. In nucleotides, the CDR3 is TGTGCCAGCAGCTGGAGGGACAGGGGTAATGAAAAACTGTTTTTT.

The rearrangement links TRBV5-6 to TRBJ1-2; no clear D. The germline V gene has CDR1 SGHDT and CDR2 YYEEEE. This CDR3 is 12 amino acids long. V was cut by 2 bases and J by 8 bases, with 10 bases left in between. In DNA, the CDR3 is TGTGCCAGCAGCTTACTCGCTGGGGGCTACACCTTC. Its translation: CASSLLAGGYTF.